One sample yielded the 20 T cell receptor beta chains listed below, sequenced in a study of blood T cell repertoires in COVID-19. TCRdb's table, derived via immunoSEQ multiplex PCR, lists solely in-frame clones and lacks some. The sample holds 200,000 or so clones, 80% to 90% seen once. Material: PBMCs or T cells enriched from blood (not recorded which). All receptors derive from a woman aged 45 to 65 who had been exposed to COVID-19.

This sequence joins TRBV5-4 and TRBJ2-5, with TRBD2 as a possible D gene (6 bases). The CDR3 totals 14 residues. V lost 1 base and J 1 base, leaving 8 bases between the germline ends. Germline CDR1 SGHNT, CDR2 YYREEE (reference sequence). DNA of the CDR3: TGTGCCAGCAGCTTGAGGGGAGGCCAAGAGACCCAGTACTTC. This sequence encodes CASSLRGGQETQYF.

The V gene is TRBV7-8, the J gene TRBJ1-1; D remains unclear. Deletions cut 5 bases from V and 6 bases from J, with 16 bases between. The CDR3 has 14 residues. Germline-derived CDR1 and CDR2 are SGHVS and FQNEAQ. As DNA, the CDR3 is TGTGCCAGCAGCATAATTCGTGTGGCTTCTGAAGCTTTCTTT. Its protein is CASSIIRVASEAFF.

Only a few counts were recorded for this clone. V and J are TRBV5-1 and TRBJ2-1; unclear D gene. This CDR3 has 15 amino acids. Germline lookup yields CDR1 SGHRS and CDR2 YFSETQ. V lost 0 bases to trimming and J lost 7 bases, with 14 bases between them. DNA for the CDR3: TGCGCCAGCAGCTTGGGCGGCCGGTTCCCAAATGAGCAGTTCTTC. Translating gives CASSLGGRFPNEQFF.

The gene calls are TRBV27 and TRBJ1-5, with TRBD1 matching over 8 bases. Germline V lookup: CDR1 MNHEY, CDR2 SMNVEV (reference sequence). This CDR3 has 14 amino acids. Trimming took 5 bases from V and 5 from J; bases not matched to a gene: 5. CDR3 nucleotide sequence: TGTGCCAGCAGTATCGACAGGGGCCATCAGCCCCAGCATTTT. This gives the protein CASSIDRGHQPQHF.

The chain combines TRBV3-1 (or the pseudogene TRBV3-2) with TRBJ2-1; D is ambiguous. Germline V gene sequence: CDR1 LGHDT, CDR2 YNNKEL (reference sequence). The CDR3 is made up of 12 amino acids. V lost 4 bases, J lost 5 bases, and 6 bases lay in between. The CDR3 coding sequence is TGTGCCAGCAGCCGCACGGACAATGAGCAGTTCTTC. It specifies CASSRTDNEQFF.

The chain recombines TRBV19 with TRBJ1-2, with a tentative D call TRBD1 (5 bases). CDR1 and CDR2 from the germline V gene are LNHDA and SQIVND (reference sequence). V was clipped by 6 bases and J by 0 bases, with 11 bases between them. The CDR3 extends over 14 amino acids. The CDR3 coding sequence is TGTGCCAGTAGCCTGCGGACACCTAACTATGGCTACACCTTC. Translated, it gives CASSLRTPNYGYTF.

This clone has a single count. This chain connects TRBV10-2 to TRBJ1-2, with 8 bases matching TRBD1. Germline CDR1 and CDR2: WSHSY and SAAADI. After removal of 3 bases from V and 5 bases from J, the junction contained 5 bases not matched to a gene. The CDR3 is 14 residues long. CDR3 coding DNA: TGCGCCAGCAGTGACATCGGACAGGGATATGGCTACACCTTC. This gives the protein CASSDIGQGYGYTF.

This sequence joins TRBV7-2 and TRBJ1-1; no clear D. Germline-derived CDR1 and CDR2 are SGHTA and FQGNSA. CDR3 length equals 14 residues. V was shortened by 7 bases and J by 0 bases, with 12 bases between the two germline ends. CDR3 sequence (DNA): TGTGCCAGCACCCCAGCGCTTTTGAACACTGAAGCTTTCTTT. Translating it yields CASTPALLNTEAFF.

This chain links TRBV14 with TRBJ1-6; 10 bases match TRBD1. Germline trimming cut 2 bases from V and 7 bases from J; bases unmatched to any gene: 11. In germline, CDR1 is SGHDN, CDR2 FVKESK. The CDR3 length is 18 residues. The CDR3 spells CASSQRPGGTGENSPLHF. DNA for the CDR3: TGTGCCAGCAGCCAAAGACCTGGAGGGACAGGGGAAAATTCACCCCTCCACTTT.

CDR3 sequence: CASSWGGGTDTQYF. CDR3 sequence (DNA): TGCGCCAGCAGCTGGGGGGGAGGGACAGATACGCAGTATTTT. The chain uses TRBV5-1 and TRBJ2-3; the match to TRBD2 covers 7 bases. Germline trimming cut 3 bases from V and 3 bases from J; bases unmatched to any gene: 4. Per germline, CDR1 SGHRS and CDR2 YFSETQ. The CDR3 spans 14 residues.

V is TRBV6-2 or TRBV6-3 and J is TRBJ2-1; the match to TRBD1 covers 10 bases. V dropped 5 bases and J dropped 8; count of bases not matched to a gene: 9. The CDR3 length is 15 residues. The germline CDR1 and CDR2 sequences are MNHEY and SVGEGT. The CDR3 DNA reads TGTGCCAGCAGTCCATTAGGGACAGGGGTCGATGAGCAGTTCTTC. Protein product: CASSPLGTGVDEQFF.

This chain uses TRBV18 with TRBJ1-3; D gene ambiguous. The CDR3 runs to 14 residues. Germline V gives CDR1 KGHSH, CDR2 LQKENI. V was shortened by 6 bases and J by 2 bases, with 11 bases between the two germline ends. This chain's CDR3 is CASSPYYAGNTIYF. Here the CDR3 DNA reads TGTGCCAGCTCCCCTTACTATGCTGGAAACACCATATATTTT.

This clone was counted at least ten times. The chain joins TRBV11-2 to TRBJ2-6, with D hard to call. Between the trimmed V and J ends, which lost 8 bases and 2 bases, there was a span of 16 bases. Germline values: CDR1 SGHAT, CDR2 FQNNGV. This CDR3 spans 16 amino acids. The CDR3 DNA follows: TGTGCCAGCTTCCCCGCTATCGGAGCTGGGGCCAACGTCCTGACTTTC. Protein product: CASFPAIGAGANVLTF.

The V and J genes are TRBV12-5 and TRBJ1-5; D call uncertain. The CDR3 is 13 amino acids. CDR1 and CDR2 (germline): LGHNT, FRNRAP. V dropped 0 bases and J dropped 6 bases, with 6 bases sitting between them. Here the CDR3 reads CASGLVRGQPQHF. The DNA for the CDR3 is TGTGCTAGTGGTTTGGTACGGGGTCAGCCCCAGCATTTT.

The rearrangement joins TRBV6-5 to TRBJ1-1; 8 bases align to TRBD1. Germline V lookup: CDR1 MNHEY, CDR2 SVGAGI. This CDR3 has 14 residues. Trimming removed 6 bases from V and 1 base from J; junction bases left unmatched: 4. CDR3 coding DNA: TGTGCCAGCAGGGGACAGGAGGGGAACACTGAAGCTTTCTTT. Protein: CASRGQEGNTEAFF.

CDR3 protein: CSASATGIYGYTF. In DNA form, the CDR3 reads TGCAGTGCTAGTGCGACCGGGATCTATGGCTACACCTTC. The chain carries TRBV20-1 and TRBJ1-2; D not certain. The V end lost 3 bases, the J end lost 4 bases, and 12 bases lay between the germline ends. CDR3 length: 13 amino acids. Germline V gives CDR1 DFQATT, CDR2 SNEGSKA (reference sequence).

In this sample, this clone turned up a few times. The V and J genes are TRBV4-1 and TRBJ2-7; D is perhaps TRBD1 (6 bases). CDR1 and CDR2 from the germline V gene are MGHRA and YSYEKL. The length of the CDR3 is 14 residues. V was shortened by 4 bases and J by 2 bases, with 12 bases between the two germline ends. The CDR3 spells CASSPGDWAYEQYF. The CDR3 coding sequence is TGCGCCAGCAGCCCAGGGGATTGGGCCTACGAGCAGTACTTC.

This chain connects TRBV10-3 to TRBJ2-3; tentatively, D is TRBD2 (6 bases). The CDR3 spans 11 residues. V lost 6 bases to trimming and J lost 5 bases, with 6 bases between them. Germline V lookup: CDR1 ENHRY, CDR2 SYGVKD. The DNA of the CDR3 is TGTGCCATCAGGGGAGGAGATACGCAGTATTTT. Amino acids: CAIRGGDTQYF.

CDR3: CASSQGIGGPTDTQYF. The DNA for the CDR3 is TGCGCCAGCAGCCAAGGGATCGGGGGGCCTACAGATACGCAGTATTTT. J is TRBJ2-3 and V is TRBV4-3; D perhaps matches TRBD2 (7 bases). Trimming took 1 base from V and 3 from J, leaving 14 bases between them. The CDR3 is made up of 16 amino acids. Germline V gene data show CDR1 as LGHNA and CDR2 as YSLEER.

V gene TRBV9 combines with J gene TRBJ1-4, with D maybe TRBD1 (6 bases). Germline V gene data show CDR1 as SGDLS and CDR2 as YYNGEE. There are 14 residues in the CDR3. Trimming removed 2 bases from V and 7 bases from J, with 12 bases in between. The CDR3 DNA sequence: TGTGCCAGCAGCGTTGGGGGCGCGGGTGAAAAACTGTTTTTT. Protein product: CASSVGGAGEKLFF.